The subject of this entry is one TCR beta chain. Germline CDR1 and CDR2: SGDLS and YYNGEE. V trimming: 3 bases; J trimming: 0 bases; junction bases outside the gene matches: 4. The CDR3 is made up of 15 amino acids. Sequencing was performed with immunoSEQ multiplex PCR; in TCRdb, only in-frame clones are kept and a portion is missing. The data contain 40,000 to 45,000 clones, more than 65% of them singletons. The sort gate was single viable CD3+CD4+CD8-CD45RO+ cells for memory CD4+ T cells. This entry comes from a study of memory CD4+ T cells and cytomegalovirus serostatus. The V call is TRBV9, the J call TRBJ2-3, with TRBD2 identical over 7 bases. The source of this sequence is an adult in good health and CMV-seronegative. Sequenced input: memory CD4+ T cells from blood. Written as DNA, the CDR3 is TGTGCCAGCAGCGACGGGGGGTGGAGCACAGATACGCAGTATTTT. Its protein is CASSDGGWSTDTQYF.